This T cell receptor (beta chain) was found in a study of cytomegalovirus exposure and HLA in healthy donors. The overall study: The 110 or so validation repertoires used a platform that matched the one used for the 550 to 800 first-cohort repertoires, as a later analysis reported. Whole-study results and caveats: Through in vitro validation, three CMV-associated chains were shown to be specific for CMV antigens. Most sequenced TCRs were rare (though some public TCRs occurred in many donors).

The CDR3 length is 13 residues. Trimming stripped 6 bases from V and 4 bases from J, with 12 bases between. Germline CDR1 SNHLY, CDR2 FYNNEI. TCRdb's table, derived via immunoSEQ multiplex PCR, lists solely in-frame clones and lacks some. Of 100,000 to 150,000 clones in the sample, 89% were seen once. This clone was counted only a few times. Antigen unknown. V is TRBV2 and J is TRBJ1-2, with D perhaps TRBD1 (6 bases). This sequence originates from a woman between 18 and 29 years old in good health and CMV-seronegative. Input material: PBMCs. The CDR3 nucleotides are TGTGCCAGCAGCGACCCGACAGGCTATGGCTACACCTTC. It yields the protein CASSDPTGYGYTF. Full variable domain (missing parts from reference TRBV2 and TRBJ1-2): EPEVTQTPSHQVTQMGQEVILRCVPISNHLYFYWYRQILGQKVEFLVSFYNNEISEKSEIFDDQFSVERPDGSNFTLKIRSTKLEDSAMYFCASSDPTGYGYTFGSGTRLTVV.